This TCR beta chain came from a study of blood T cell repertoires in COVID-19. Study summary: PBMCs, B-cell-depleted T cells, or T cells were the source of the cDNA or gDNA that made up the material.

A note on this clone: Other nucleotide sequences from this sample produce the same CDR3.

After removal of 4 bases from V and 0 bases from J, the junction contained 2 bases not matched to a gene. The CDR3 is 16 amino acids. Germline V CDR1 and CDR2: KGHSH, LQKENI. In the authors' workflow: By means of reference gene primer amplification, nucleated cell counts were estimated. Only in-frame clones appear in the TCRdb table, and some are missing; sequencing was by immunoSEQ multiplex PCR. V and J calls and clone size follow that table, whereas D and trimming were derived from the DNA. The top ten hold roughly 2.6% of the sample, which has under 250,000 clones, 85% to 90% seen once. This receptor was obtained from a man aged 25 to 40 with COVID-19, enrolled during active disease. The source material was peripheral blood. This chain connects TRBV18 to TRBJ2-3; TRBD2 aligns across 12 bases. CDR3 sequence reads: CASSRGLAGSTDTQYF. CDR3 nucleotides: TGTGCCAGCTCACGCGGACTAGCGGGGAGCACAGATACGCAGTATTTT.